This T cell receptor beta chain was recovered during a study of shared clonotypes between healthy human individuals. In germline, CDR1 is KGHSH, CDR2 LQKENI. The CDR3 sequence is 13 residues long. V was clipped by 3 bases and J by 8 bases, with 11 bases between them. Data came from immunoSEQ multiplex PCR; TCRdb stores just in-frame clones and leaves some out. This table holds fewer than 850,000 clones, 90% found once. This sequence joins TRBV18 and TRBJ2-4, with D possibly TRBD1 on 5 matching bases. Material for sequencing was memory CD8+ T cells from PBMCs. Subset meaning: CD45RO+ cells pooled with CCR7-negative TemRA cells. The TCR originated in a man between 18 and 35 years old in good health. Some clones in this sample may be carry-over from other donors' samples. The CDR3 region is CASSPSREHIQYF. DNA of the CDR3: TGTGCCAGCTCACCGTCCAGGGAACACATTCAGTACTTC.